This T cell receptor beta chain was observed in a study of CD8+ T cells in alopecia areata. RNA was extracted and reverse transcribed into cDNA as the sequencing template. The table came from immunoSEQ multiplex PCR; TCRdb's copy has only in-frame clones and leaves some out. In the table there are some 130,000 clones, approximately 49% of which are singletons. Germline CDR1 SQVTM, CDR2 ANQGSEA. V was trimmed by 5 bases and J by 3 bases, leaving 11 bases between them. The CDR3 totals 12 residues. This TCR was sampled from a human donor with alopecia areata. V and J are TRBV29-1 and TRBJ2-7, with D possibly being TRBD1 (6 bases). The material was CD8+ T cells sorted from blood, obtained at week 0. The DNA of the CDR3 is TGCAGCGTTCAGGGGCCCCTCTACGAGCAGTACTTC. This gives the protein CSVQGPLYEQYF.